A single TCR beta chain is shown here with its context. Its antigen specificity is not known. Qualities for individual bases were not recorded, and no much larger clone is one base off. This record belongs to a study of blood T cell repertoires in COVID-19 (dated by TCRdb to 2020 to 2021). Background for the entire study: The collaborator samples originated in the United States, Italy and Spain and spanned the acute and convalescent phases of COVID-19. The prospective study material was composed of cDNA or gDNA derived from T cells, B-cell-depleted T cells, or PBMCs. Subjects who had been exposed to COVID-19, were actively infected with it, or had recovered from it provided the deeply sampled blood TCRbeta repertoires that made up the dataset. The repertoires were released in a freely available public database intended as a resource for research on the immune response to SARS-CoV-2. The samples were drawn from the first 160 participants of the ongoing ImmuneRACE study and from some 1,300 subjects provided by 6 global collaborators. A de-identified subject ID, COVID-19 status, age in years and sex were almost always included in the sample metadata. Where HLA class I and class II types were available, the types were taken from metadata supplied by the sample provider, not from assay-based typing.

Summary of the overall study and its limitations: The amount of clinical and demographic metadata varied by source and participant and was provided uncurated.

TCRbeta CDR3 regions were amplified from genomic DNA by means of the immunoSEQ Assay, a bias-controlled multiplex PCR. In the paper's pipeline: The number of nucleated cells in each sample was estimated from the amplification of reference gene primers within the assay. To quantify the absolute abundance of each unique TCRbeta CDR3 rearrangement, sequence reads were collapsed and filtered. For each sample, productive Simpson clonality was calculated as the square root of Simpson's diversity index over productive rearrangements. TCRdb took this table from immuneACCESS and kept in-frame rearrangements with V and J called. Such tables lack part of the clones; where checked against another copy, unresolved V genes explain under half of the gap, and the rest is unexplained. The V and J calls and clone size are taken from that table; D and trimming were inferred from the DNA. For this sample there are 200,000 or so clones; 86% appear just once. About 4% of the sample is taken by the ten largest.

Enrolling through a virtual design, the prospective study's participants ranged in age from roughly 18 to 100 years and lived across 20 to 25 United States geographic areas. In the prospective study, participants were assigned to cohorts based on the clinical history participants reported in a screening survey and a study questionnaire. In the prospective study, whole blood, serum and a nasopharyngeal or oropharyngeal swab were collected from each participant by mobile phlebotomists. Prospective study participants could optionally give additional blood draws and questionnaires over an approximately 2-month period. Before DNA extraction, prospective study blood samples were shipped either frozen or at room temperature. The sample taken for sequencing was PBMCs or T cells enriched from blood (not recorded which). The sequence was obtained from a woman between 40 and 55 years old with acute COVID-19.

This receptor carries the CDR3 CASSPTSPGTGVAEQFF. The DNA sequence is TGTGCCAGCTCACCGACGAGTCCCGGGACAGGGGTGGCTGAGCAGTTCTTC. The rearrangement combines TRBV18 with TRBJ2-1; 10 central nucleotides agree with TRBD1. From cysteine to phenylalanine, the CDR3 is 17 amino acids long. The sequence is cut down to CDR3 DNA, 51 bases in frame from base 1. V and J are trimmed by 3 bases and 9 bases, and the gene matches miss 14 bases of the junction. CDR1 and CDR2 are read off the germline V gene as KGHSH and LQKENI.